This T cell receptor (beta chain) is drawn from a study of T cells in Graves' hyperthyroidism and ophthalmopathy. V shed 6 bases and J shed 9 bases, with 20 bases lying between them. Germline V lookup: CDR1 MDHEN, CDR2 SYDVKM. The CDR3 has 14 residues. TCR beta CDR3 regions were amplified from RNA transcripts. An initial round of RT-PCR targeting the TCR CDR3 relied on the HTBI primer set. TCRdb used MiXCR to reprocess the multiplex PCR reads, holding one entry per CDR3 protein. Among some 500,000 distinct CDR3 sequences listed, approximately 24% were seen once. This clonotype was counted a few times. Its antigen is unknown. Findings and limits, study-wide: The majority of expanded thyroid clonotypes above 0.001 also appeared in blood.

What was sequenced was blood. This TCR was recovered from a woman in her twenties or thirties with Graves' ophthalmopathy. V gene TRBV28 combines with J gene TRBJ1-1; the D is unclear. The CDR3 reads CASSQPNQVDKAFF. In DNA, the CDR3 is TGTGCCAGCAGCCAACCCAATCAGGTGGATAAAGCTTTCTTT.